A single sample is the source of the 10 T cell receptor beta chains below, sequenced in a study of shared clonotypes between healthy human individuals. TCRdb's copy holds only in-frame clones and misses some; the assay was immunoSEQ multiplex PCR. The sample includes millions of clones, about 95% of them seen just once. CD45RO negativity and positive selection for CCR7 defined naive CD8 cells, a population that excluded terminally differentiated effector memory CD45RA+ cells. Material for sequencing was naive CD8+ T cells sorted from blood. The origin of the receptors is a man aged 18 to 30 in good health.

A remark on this clone: Other DNA sequences in this sample translate to the same CDR3. The rearrangement links TRBV6-5 to TRBJ1-1, with a tentative D call TRBD1 (6 bases). Per the germline V gene, CDR1 is MNHEY and CDR2 is SVGAGI. There are 14 residues in the CDR3. Trimming took 0 bases from V and 4 from J, leaving 9 bases between them. The CDR3 bases are TGTGCCAGCAGTTACTCCGAAGGGGGCACTGAAGCTTTCTTT. It translates to CASSYSEGGTEAFF.

The table lists this clone with a count of one. The chain is built from TRBV6-1 and TRBJ2-7; unclear D gene. V was shortened by 2 bases and J by 9 bases, with 11 bases between the two germline ends. The CDR3 has 12 amino acids. CDR1 and CDR2 from the germline V gene are MNHNS and SASEGT. CDR3 bases: TGTGCCAGCAGTGAAATAGGGTTTGGGCAGTACTTC. Translated, it gives CASSEIGFGQYF.

The chain recombines TRBV7-8 with TRBJ1-1, with 7 bases matching TRBD1. Germline V gene lookup returns CDR1 SGHVS and CDR2 FQNEAQ. Unmatched junction bases numbered 8, after V lost 5 bases and J lost 11 bases. This CDR3 spans 12 amino acids. CDR3 sequence: CASSLEGAEAFF. The CDR3 region has the DNA TGTGCCAGCAGCCTCGAGGGGGCGGAGGCTTTCTTT. The variable domain in full, completed from reference TRBV7-8 and TRBJ1-1, reads GAGVSQSPRYKVAKRGQDVALRCDPISGHVSLFWYQQALGQGPEFLTYFQNEAQLDKSGLPSDRFFAERPEGSVSTLKIQRTQQEDSAVYLCASSLEGAEAFFGQGTRLTVV.

The rearrangement uses TRBV6-1 and TRBJ1-5, with a weak D call TRBD1 (5 bases). The CDR3 totals 16 residues. The V end lost 4 bases, the J end lost 0 bases, and 13 bases lay between the germline ends. Germline CDR1 reads MNHNS; CDR2 reads SASEGT. The CDR3 region is CASSVEGAYSNQPQHF. The CDR3 DNA sequence: TGTGCCAGCAGTGTCGAAGGGGCATATAGCAATCAGCCCCAGCATTTT.

V and J are TRBV5-6 and TRBJ2-5; D may be TRBD1 (5 bases). The germline V and J ends were trimmed by 2 bases and 2 bases, with 7 bases remaining between them. CDR1 is SGHDT and CDR2 is YYEEEE in the germline V gene. The CDR3 length is 13 residues. The CDR3 loop reads CASSLGEQETQYF. In DNA form, the CDR3 reads TGTGCCAGCAGCTTAGGGGAACAAGAGACCCAGTACTTC.

V and J are TRBV19 and TRBJ2-7; TRBD2 matches at 7 bases. The CDR3 has 14 amino acids. J gave up 2 bases and V 4 bases, and 5 bases lay outside the gene matches. Germline-derived CDR1 and CDR2 are LNHDA and SQIVND (reference sequence). The CDR3 DNA sequence: TGTGCCAGTAGTACAGGGCGGGAGCCCTACGAGCAGTACTTC. Translated: CASSTGREPYEQYF.

V gene TRBV30 combines with J gene TRBJ2-1; TRBD2 agrees at 10 bases. Germline V gives CDR1 GTSNPN, CDR2 SVGIG (reference sequence). CDR3 length: 14 amino acids. Trimming at V came to 4 bases and at J to 7 bases, leaving 7 bases not matched to a gene. In DNA form, the CDR3 reads TGTGCCTGGAACCTAGCGGGAGTAGGGAATGAGCAGTTCTTC. Encoded protein: CAWNLAGVGNEQFF. The entire variable domain, with the rest obtained from reference TRBV30 and TRBJ2-1, is as follows: SQTIHQWPATLVQPVGSPLSLECTVEGTSNPNLYWYRQAAGRGLQLLFYSVGIGQISSEVPQNLSASRPQDRQFILSSKKLLLSDSGFYLCAWNLAGVGNEQFFGPGTRLTVL.

J is TRBJ2-1 and V is TRBV27; the D is unclear. The CDR3 is made up of 11 amino acids. The V end was cut by 3 bases, the J end by 8 bases, with 5 bases between. Germline V gene data show CDR1 as MNHEY and CDR2 as SMNVEV (reference sequence). CDR3 region: CASSFADEQFF. The CDR3 DNA follows: TGTGCCAGCAGTTTTGCCGATGAGCAGTTCTTC.

The chain employs TRBV9 and TRBJ2-7; TRBD2 agrees at 7 bases. This CDR3 has 14 amino acids. Germline CDR1 is SGDLS and CDR2 is YYNGEE. Unmatched junction bases numbered 7, after V lost 3 bases and J lost 4 bases. The CDR3 DNA reads TGTGCCAGCAGCGCAGGGAGGGTTGGGTACGAGCAGTACTTC. Amino acids: CASSAGRVGYEQYF.

The chain couples TRBV5-1 to TRBJ2-7; the match to TRBD2 covers 7 bases. Trimming took 0 bases from V and 0 from J; bases not matched to a gene: 6. This CDR3 comprises 16 residues. CDR1 is SGHRS, CDR2 YFSETQ, per germline. The CDR3 sequence is CASSLGASGNSYEQYF. In DNA, the CDR3 is TGCGCCAGCAGCTTGGGGGCTAGCGGCAACTCCTACGAGCAGTACTTC.